Following are 25 T cell receptor beta chains from one sample sequenced in a study of blood T cells in healthy people across ages. Sample-barcoded 5' priming and a J-beta primer mix drove a second PCR of about 7 to 11 cycles. One entry per CDR3 protein, called by TCRdb with MiXCR from the 5' RACE reads. The table records 1.5 million to 1.9 million distinct CDR3 sequences, roughly 43% of them present only once. Sequencing was done on a sample of blood. These receptors were taken from a woman aged 18-30 years in good health.

The chain uses TRBV5-1 and TRBJ2-7; TRBD1 might be the D (5 bases). The CDR3 extends over 15 amino acids. V was trimmed by 5 bases and J by 0 bases, leaving 15 bases between them. Germline assignment: CDR1 SGHRS and CDR2 YFSETQ. CDR3 sequence (DNA): TGCGCCAGCAGTTTTGGTGCAGGGAACTCCTACGAGCAGTACTTC. It yields the protein CASSFGAGNSYEQYF.

This clonotype has a handful of counts. This rearrangement joins TRBV4-2 to TRBJ2-1; D not resolved. Germline CDR1 LGHNA, CDR2 YNFKEQ. The V gene lost 0 bases and the J gene lost 0 bases, with 6 bases spanning the gap. CDR3 size: 15 residues. Written as DNA, the CDR3 is TGTGCCAGCAGCCAAGAACAAAACTCCTACAATGAGCAGTTCTTC. Amino acids: CASSQEQNSYNEQFF.

The chain joins TRBV20-1 to TRBJ2-1; 11 bases are shared with TRBD2. V lost 3 bases and J lost 7; bases outside the gene matches: 11. CDR3 size: 16 residues. Germline assignment: CDR1 DFQATT and CDR2 SNEGSKA (reference sequence). The DNA of the CDR3 is TGCAGTGCTAGTGGAATGTCTAGCGGGAGGTGGAATGAGCAGTTCTTC. This codes for CSASGMSSGRWNEQFF.

DNA for the CDR3: TGCGCCAGCAGCCAAGAGGGACAATGGGTTTACAATGAGCAGTTCTTC. It yields the protein CASSQEGQWVYNEQFF. The rearrangement links TRBV4-3 to TRBJ2-1, with D maybe TRBD1 (6 bases). Per the germline V gene, CDR1 is LGHNA and CDR2 is YSLEER. V gave up 0 bases and J gave up 4 bases, with 13 bases separating them. This CDR3 contains 16 residues.

Here the CDR3 DNA reads TGTGCCCCTTGGACCCGCACCAAGTCGCAGTATTTT. Translation gives CAPWTRTKSQYF. The chain joins TRBV9 to TRBJ2-3, with D hard to call. V lost 10 bases and J 10 bases, leaving 19 bases between the germline ends. This CDR3 region has 12 residues. From germline, CDR1 is SGDLS and CDR2 YYNGEE. Drawing the rest from reference TRBV9 and TRBJ2-3, the complete variable domain is DSGVTQTPKHLITATGQRVTLRCSPRSGDLSVYWYQQSLDQGLQFLIQYYNGEERAKGNILERFSAQQFPDLHSELNLSSLELGDSALYFCAPWTRTKSQYFGPGTRLTVL.

This sequence joins TRBV18 and TRBJ2-7; a weak D match, TRBD1 (5 bases). The CDR3 sequence is 12 residues long. Germline CDR1 and CDR2: KGHSH and LQKENI. Trimming removed 8 bases at V and 2 bases at J, with 10 bases between. CDR3 loop: CASKTEAYEQYF. CDR3 coding DNA: TGTGCCAGCAAGACAGAAGCCTACGAGCAGTACTTC.

This clonotype is a singleton in its sample. The chain carries TRBV27 and TRBJ2-7; no clear D. The CDR3 has 13 residues. The ends were cut back, 3 bases at V and 4 bases at J, with 10 bases in the middle. Looked up from germline, CDR1 is MNHEY and CDR2 is SMNVEV (reference sequence). Here the CDR3 reads CASSFLATYEQYF. The CDR3, as DNA: TGTGCCAGCAGTTTTCTGGCAACGTACGAGCAGTACTTC.

The chain combines TRBV3-1 with TRBJ1-1, with D perhaps TRBD1 (5 bases). Trimming removed 4 bases from V and 4 bases from J, with 10 bases in between. The CDR3 loop spans 13 amino acids. Per the germline V gene, CDR1 is LGHDT and CDR2 is YNNKEL (reference sequence). The DNA for the CDR3 is TGTGCCAGCAGCCGTACGGGGGTCACTGAAGCTTTCTTT. This sequence encodes CASSRTGVTEAFF.

The chain carries TRBV21-1 and TRBJ1-1. TRBV21-1 is marked as a pseudogene. This CDR3 is 14 amino acids long. The DNA of the CDR3 is TGTGCCAGCAGCAAAGCTAAGGGAAACACTGAAGCTTTCTTT. This encodes CASSKAKGNTEAFF.

V and J are TRBV27 and TRBJ2-1, with D tentatively TRBD1 or TRBD2 (5 bases each). Deletions cut 5 bases from V and 1 base from J, with 15 bases between. This CDR3 is built from 16 residues. CDR1 is MNHEY and CDR2 is SMNVEV in the germline V gene (reference sequence). The CDR3, as DNA: TGTGCCAGCAGTGGATCGGGACCTGCGTCCTACAATGAGCAGTTCTTC. It specifies CASSGSGPASYNEQFF.

The chain has TRBV12-3 or TRBV12-4 and TRBJ1-6; 7 bases fit TRBD1. This CDR3 spans 14 amino acids. Trimming at V came to 8 bases and at J to 6 bases, leaving 7 bases not matched to a gene. DNA for the CDR3: TGTGCCAGCGCCTTCGGGACAGCTAATTCACCCCTCCACTTT. Protein: CASAFGTANSPLHF.

The V and J genes are TRBV28 and TRBJ2-7; 9 nucleotides line up with TRBD1. CDR3 length: 15 residues. The junction had 3 bases not matched to a gene; V was cut back by 3 bases and J by 0 bases. Looked up from germline, CDR1 is MDHEN and CDR2 is SYDVKM. CDR3: CASSLMTGGSYEQYF. The CDR3 DNA follows: TGTGCCAGCAGTTTGATGACAGGGGGCTCCTACGAGCAGTACTTC.

This clonotype has more than one count but fewer than ten. The V gene is TRBV7-9, the J gene TRBJ2-1, with D perhaps TRBD2 (6 bases). Germline CDR1 and CDR2: SEHNR and FQNEAQ (reference sequence). V lost 1 base and J lost 8, with 15 bases in between. The CDR3 contains 15 residues. The CDR3 DNA reads TGTGCCAGCAGCTTAGTCGTAGGAGGGGAGGATGAGCAGTTCTTC. This gives the protein CASSLVVGGEDEQFF.

The J gene is TRBJ2-2, the V gene TRBV5-1, with D hard to call. Germline V gives CDR1 SGHRS, CDR2 YFSETQ. Trimming stripped 0 bases from V and 6 bases from J, with 15 bases between. The CDR3 length is 16 residues. CDR3: CASSLGRQPNAGELFF. CDR3 nucleotide sequence: TGCGCCAGCAGCTTGGGACGCCAGCCCAACGCCGGGGAGCTGTTTTTT.

The chain is built from TRBV5-1 and TRBJ2-3; 9 bases match TRBD1. With 3 bases clipped from V and 3 bases from J, the junction kept 5 bases outside the gene matches. Germline V lookup: CDR1 SGHRS, CDR2 YFSETQ. The CDR3 contains 15 residues. The DNA for the CDR3 is TGCGCCAGCAGCTCTCCGGACAGGGGAACAGATACGCAGTATTTT. It translates to CASSSPDRGTDTQYF.

The CDR3: CASSQDGVGPNEKLFF. Written as DNA, the CDR3 is TGCGCCAGCAGCCAAGATGGGGTAGGGCCTAATGAAAAACTGTTTTTT. The J gene is TRBJ1-4, the V gene TRBV4-3; D unresolved. CDR1 and CDR2 (germline): LGHNA, YSLEER. The V end was cut by 0 bases, the J end by 3 bases, with 11 bases between. This CDR3 comprises 16 residues.

This clonotype was seen only a few times. The DNA of the CDR3 is TGTGCCTTAAAAGCAGGCCAAGAGACCCAGTACTTC. Translation: CALKAGQETQYF. The chain carries TRBV2 and TRBJ2-5; D not resolved. Germline V lookup: CDR1 SNHLY, CDR2 FYNNEI. V dropped 11 bases and J dropped 1 base, with 11 bases sitting between them. The CDR3 length is 12 residues.

This clonotype was counted between two and nine times. This chain connects TRBV13 to TRBJ2-5; D unclear. The CDR3 spans 14 residues. V lost 1 base, J lost 3 bases, and 9 bases lay in between. Looked up from germline, CDR1 is PRHDT and CDR2 is FYEKMQ (reference sequence). CDR3 nucleotide sequence: TGTGCCAGCAGCTTAGTAGCCAGAAAAGAGACCCAGTACTTC. This encodes CASSLVARKETQYF.

This clonotype was recorded a few times. The chain uses TRBV6-2 or TRBV6-3 and TRBJ2-7; unclear D gene. Germline CDR1 and CDR2: MNHEY and SVGEGT. The V gene lost 2 bases and the J gene lost 2 bases, with 10 bases spanning the gap. The CDR3 has 14 amino acids. In DNA form, the CDR3 reads TGTGCCAGCAGTTACGACGCGGTGGCCTACGAGCAGTACTTC. Protein: CASSYDAVAYEQYF.

The V and J genes are TRBV12-3 or TRBV12-4 and TRBJ1-4; a weak D match, TRBD1 (6 bases). The ends were cut back, 6 bases at V and 0 bases at J, with 11 bases in the middle. CDR3 length: 15 residues. This chain's CDR3 is CASRTGFTTNEKLFF. As DNA, the CDR3 is TGTGCCAGCAGAACAGGGTTCACAACTAATGAAAAACTGTTTTTT.

The genes are TRBV28 and TRBJ1-2, with 11 bases matching TRBD1. J was trimmed by 8 bases and V by 1 base; bases with no gene match: 9. Germline V gene data show CDR1 as MDHEN and CDR2 as SYDVKM. The CDR3 spans 16 residues. The CDR3 protein is CASSLSYGTGGGGYTF. As DNA, the CDR3 is TGTGCCAGCAGTTTATCCTACGGGACAGGGGGAGGCGGCTACACCTTC.

J is TRBJ2-1 and V is TRBV5-1, with 7 positions matching TRBD2. With 0 bases clipped from V and 4 bases from J, the junction kept 10 bases outside the gene matches. The CDR3 sequence is 17 residues long. From germline, CDR1 is SGHRS and CDR2 YFSETQ. The CDR3 reads CASSLDPSRGGYNEQFF. The DNA for the CDR3 is TGCGCCAGCAGCTTGGACCCCTCTCGCGGGGGTTACAATGAGCAGTTCTTC.

This chain uses TRBV2 with TRBJ1-1; maybe TRBD1 (5 bases). This CDR3 contains 14 residues. The germline gives CDR1 SNHLY, CDR2 FYNNEI. The germline V and J ends were trimmed by 2 bases and 2 bases, with 9 bases remaining between them. CDR3 in DNA: TGTGCCAGCAGTGAACCGGGGGATAACACTGAAGCTTTCTTT. It yields the protein CASSEPGDNTEAFF.

This clonotype was counted between two and nine times. The V gene is TRBV7-2, the J gene TRBJ2-1; the match to TRBD2 covers 14 bases. The CDR3 has 16 amino acids. CDR1 is SGHTA and CDR2 is FQGNSA in the germline V gene. After removal of 4 bases from V and 9 bases from J, the junction contained 8 bases not matched to a gene. The CDR3 spells CASSSSGLAGDIEQFF. CDR3 nucleotide sequence: TGTGCCAGCAGCTCGTCGGGACTAGCGGGAGACATTGAGCAGTTCTTC.

The rearrangement uses TRBV20-1 and TRBJ1-2; possibly TRBD1 for D (6 bases). Looked up from germline, CDR1 is DFQATT and CDR2 is SNEGSKA (reference sequence). Trimming removed 6 bases from V and 2 bases from J, with 16 bases in between. The CDR3 consists of 14 residues. CDR3 coding DNA: TGCAGTGCGACACAGGGACGCATGAACTATGGCTACACCTTC. Its protein product is CSATQGRMNYGYTF.